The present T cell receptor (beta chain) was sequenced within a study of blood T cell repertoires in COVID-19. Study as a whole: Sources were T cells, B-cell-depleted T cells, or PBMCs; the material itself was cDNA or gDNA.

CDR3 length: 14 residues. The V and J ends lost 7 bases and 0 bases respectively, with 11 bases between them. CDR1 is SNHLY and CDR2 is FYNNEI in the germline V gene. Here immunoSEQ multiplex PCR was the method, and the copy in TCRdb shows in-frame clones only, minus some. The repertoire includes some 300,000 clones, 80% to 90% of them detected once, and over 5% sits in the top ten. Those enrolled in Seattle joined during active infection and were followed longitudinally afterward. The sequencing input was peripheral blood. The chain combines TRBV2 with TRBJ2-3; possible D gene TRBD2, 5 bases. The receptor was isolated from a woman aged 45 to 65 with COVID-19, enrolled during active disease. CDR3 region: CASISGGSTDTQYF. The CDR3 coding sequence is TGTGCCAGCATCTCTGGCGGGAGCACAGATACGCAGTATTTT.